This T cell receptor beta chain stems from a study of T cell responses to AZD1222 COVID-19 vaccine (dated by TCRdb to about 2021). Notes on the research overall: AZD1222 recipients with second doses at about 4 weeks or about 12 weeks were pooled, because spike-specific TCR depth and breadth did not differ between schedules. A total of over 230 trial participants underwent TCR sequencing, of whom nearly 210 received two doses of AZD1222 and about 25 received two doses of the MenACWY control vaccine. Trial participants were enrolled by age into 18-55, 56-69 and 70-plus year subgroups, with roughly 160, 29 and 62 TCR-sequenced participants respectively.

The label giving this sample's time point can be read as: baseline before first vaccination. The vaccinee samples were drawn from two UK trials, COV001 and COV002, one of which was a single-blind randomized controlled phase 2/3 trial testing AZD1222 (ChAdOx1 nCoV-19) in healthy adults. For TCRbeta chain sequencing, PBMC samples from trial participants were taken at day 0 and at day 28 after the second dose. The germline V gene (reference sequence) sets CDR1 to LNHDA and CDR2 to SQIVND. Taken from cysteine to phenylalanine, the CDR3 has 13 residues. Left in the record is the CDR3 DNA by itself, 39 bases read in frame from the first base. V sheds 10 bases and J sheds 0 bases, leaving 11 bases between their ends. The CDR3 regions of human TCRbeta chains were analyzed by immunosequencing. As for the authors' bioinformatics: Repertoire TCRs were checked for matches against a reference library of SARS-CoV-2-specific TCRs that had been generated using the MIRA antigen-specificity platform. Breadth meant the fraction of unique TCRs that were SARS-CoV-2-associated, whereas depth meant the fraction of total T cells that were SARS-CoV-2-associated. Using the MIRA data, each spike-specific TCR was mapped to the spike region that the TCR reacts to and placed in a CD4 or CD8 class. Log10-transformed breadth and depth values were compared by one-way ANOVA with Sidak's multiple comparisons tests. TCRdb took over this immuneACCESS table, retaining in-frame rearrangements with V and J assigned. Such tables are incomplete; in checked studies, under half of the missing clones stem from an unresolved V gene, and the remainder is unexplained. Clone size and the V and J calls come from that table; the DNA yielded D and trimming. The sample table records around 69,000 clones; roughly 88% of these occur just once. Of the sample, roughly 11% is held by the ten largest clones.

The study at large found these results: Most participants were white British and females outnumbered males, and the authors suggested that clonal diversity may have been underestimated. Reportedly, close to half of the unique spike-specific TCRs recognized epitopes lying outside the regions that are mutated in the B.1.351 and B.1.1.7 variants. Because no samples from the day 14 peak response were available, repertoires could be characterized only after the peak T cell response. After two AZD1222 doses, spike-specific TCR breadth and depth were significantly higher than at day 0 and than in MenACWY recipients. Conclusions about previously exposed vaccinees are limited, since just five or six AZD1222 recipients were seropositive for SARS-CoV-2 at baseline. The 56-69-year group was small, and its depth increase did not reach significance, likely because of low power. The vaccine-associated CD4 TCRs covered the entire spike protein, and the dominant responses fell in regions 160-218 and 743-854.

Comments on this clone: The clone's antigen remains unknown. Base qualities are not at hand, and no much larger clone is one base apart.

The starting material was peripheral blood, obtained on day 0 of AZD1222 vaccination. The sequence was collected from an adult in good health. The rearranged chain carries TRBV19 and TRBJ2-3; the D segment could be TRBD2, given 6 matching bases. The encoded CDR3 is CATSSESTDTQYF. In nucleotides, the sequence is TGTGCCACCTCTAGCGAGAGCACAGATACGCAGTATTTT.